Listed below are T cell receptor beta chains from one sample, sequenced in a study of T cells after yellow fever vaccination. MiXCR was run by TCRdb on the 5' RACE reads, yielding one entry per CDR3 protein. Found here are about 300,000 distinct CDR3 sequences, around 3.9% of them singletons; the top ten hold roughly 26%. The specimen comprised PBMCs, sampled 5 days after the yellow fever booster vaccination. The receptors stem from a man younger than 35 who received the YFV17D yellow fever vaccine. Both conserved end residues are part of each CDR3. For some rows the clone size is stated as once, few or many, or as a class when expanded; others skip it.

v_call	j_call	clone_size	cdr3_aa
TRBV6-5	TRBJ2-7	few	CASSPDFGGYEQYF
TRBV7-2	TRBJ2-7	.	CASSVSGGLSYEQYF
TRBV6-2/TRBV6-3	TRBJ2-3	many	CASSSKSTDTQYF
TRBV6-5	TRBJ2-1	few	CASRRGLAGGSSYNEQFF
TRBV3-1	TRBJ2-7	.	CASSQDRSGALATYEQYF
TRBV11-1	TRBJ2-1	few	CASSPLGLAGGNEQFF
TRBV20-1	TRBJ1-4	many	CSARDLQGAATNEKLFF
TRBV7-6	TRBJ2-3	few	CASTQEPAGGQGDTQYF
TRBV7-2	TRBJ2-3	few	CASSLWAGTSRTDTQYF
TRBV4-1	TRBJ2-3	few	CASNLGGTDTQYF
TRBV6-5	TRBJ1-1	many	CASSYSREVTEAFF
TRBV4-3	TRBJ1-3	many	CASSQDIGSGSGNTIYF
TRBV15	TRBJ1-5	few	CATSREGRDTNQPQHF
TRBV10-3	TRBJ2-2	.	CATLGLTNTGELFF
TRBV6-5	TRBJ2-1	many	CASSRRAEYNEQFF
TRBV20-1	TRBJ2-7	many	CSAKPVEDYSYEQYF
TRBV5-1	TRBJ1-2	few	CASSLDRGGSDGYTF
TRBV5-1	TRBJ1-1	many	CASTLGGTANTEAFF
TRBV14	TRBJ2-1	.	CASSQLGGDEQFF
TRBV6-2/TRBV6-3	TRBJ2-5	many	CASKPGVQETQYF
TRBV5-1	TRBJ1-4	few	CASSLQPTNEKLFF
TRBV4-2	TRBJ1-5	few	CASSQEQGVRGTQHF
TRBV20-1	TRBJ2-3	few	CSAPRPGSVDTQYF
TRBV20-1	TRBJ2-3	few	CSAGGGGGSTDTQYF
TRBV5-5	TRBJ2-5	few	CASSLERGLWETQYF
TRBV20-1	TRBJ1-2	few	CSARDQGYGYTF
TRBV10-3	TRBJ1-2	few	CAIRQGVSIGYTF
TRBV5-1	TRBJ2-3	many	CASSFGLAVDTQYF
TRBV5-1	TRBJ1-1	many	CASRLLATDTEAFF
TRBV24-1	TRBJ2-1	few	CATSDSAGGLYNEQFF
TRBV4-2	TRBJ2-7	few	CASSQDLAGVYEQYF
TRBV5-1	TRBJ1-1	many	CASCPGQGSNTEAFF
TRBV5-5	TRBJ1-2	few	CASSLSVLNYGYTF
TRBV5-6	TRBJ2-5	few	CASSLEPETQYF
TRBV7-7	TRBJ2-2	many	CASSLRGTTGELFF
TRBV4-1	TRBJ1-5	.	CASSQDWGGNQPQHF
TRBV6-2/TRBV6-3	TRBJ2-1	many	CASSYFWVNEQFF
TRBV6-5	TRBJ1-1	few	CASSFVATGANTEAFF
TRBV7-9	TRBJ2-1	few	CASSLGDRGYNEQFF
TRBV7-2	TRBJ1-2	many	CASSLLGDLYTF
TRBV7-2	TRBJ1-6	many	CASSHGQGRSPLHF
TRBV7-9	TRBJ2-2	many	CASSLPGINTGELFF
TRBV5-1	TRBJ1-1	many	CASSLGETGYTEAFF